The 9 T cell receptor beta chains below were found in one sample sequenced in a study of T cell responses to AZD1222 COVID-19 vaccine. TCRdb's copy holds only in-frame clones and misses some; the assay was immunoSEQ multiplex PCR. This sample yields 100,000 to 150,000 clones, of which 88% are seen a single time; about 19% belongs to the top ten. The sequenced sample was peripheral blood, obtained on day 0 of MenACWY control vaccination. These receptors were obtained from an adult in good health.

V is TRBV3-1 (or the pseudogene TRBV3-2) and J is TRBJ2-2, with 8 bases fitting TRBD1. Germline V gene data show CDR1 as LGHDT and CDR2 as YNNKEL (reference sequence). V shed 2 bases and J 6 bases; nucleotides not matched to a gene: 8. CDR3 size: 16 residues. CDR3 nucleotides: TGTGCCAGCAGCCAATCCCCAGGGGGCTTCGCCGGGGAGCTGTTTTTT. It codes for CASSQSPGGFAGELFF.

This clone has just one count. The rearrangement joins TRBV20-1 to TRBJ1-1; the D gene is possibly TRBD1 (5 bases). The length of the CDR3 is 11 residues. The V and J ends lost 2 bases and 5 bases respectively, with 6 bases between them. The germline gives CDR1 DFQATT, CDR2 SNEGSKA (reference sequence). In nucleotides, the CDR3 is TGCAGTGCTAGATCAGGGACTGAAGCTTTCTTT. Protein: CSARSGTEAFF.

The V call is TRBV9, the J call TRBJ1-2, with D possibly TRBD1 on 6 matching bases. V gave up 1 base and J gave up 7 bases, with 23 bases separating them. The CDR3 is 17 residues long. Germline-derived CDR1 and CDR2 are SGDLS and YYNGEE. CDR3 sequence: CASSVWSDRPNYGGYTF. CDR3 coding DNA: TGTGCCAGCAGCGTATGGTCGGACAGACCGAATTATGGTGGCTACACCTTC.

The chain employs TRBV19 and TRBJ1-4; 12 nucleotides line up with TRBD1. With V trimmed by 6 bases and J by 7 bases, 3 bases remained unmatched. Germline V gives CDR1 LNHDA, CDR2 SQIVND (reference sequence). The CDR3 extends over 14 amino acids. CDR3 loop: CASSGTGGVEKLFF. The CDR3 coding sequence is TGTGCCAGTAGCGGGACAGGGGGCGTTGAAAAACTGTTTTTT.

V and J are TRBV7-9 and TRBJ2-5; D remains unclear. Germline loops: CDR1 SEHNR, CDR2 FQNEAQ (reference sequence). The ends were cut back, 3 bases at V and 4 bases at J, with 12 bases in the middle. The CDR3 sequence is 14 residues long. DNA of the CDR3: TGTGCCAGCAGCTTGCTCGCGCGAGGAGAGACCCAGTACTTC. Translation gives CASSLLARGETQYF.

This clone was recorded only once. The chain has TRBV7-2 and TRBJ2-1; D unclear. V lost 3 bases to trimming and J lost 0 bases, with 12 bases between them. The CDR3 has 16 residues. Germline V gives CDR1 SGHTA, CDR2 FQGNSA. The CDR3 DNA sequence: TGTGCCAGCAGCTTGCCGACCAGGAGCTCCTACAATGAGCAGTTCTTC. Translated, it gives CASSLPTRSSYNEQFF.

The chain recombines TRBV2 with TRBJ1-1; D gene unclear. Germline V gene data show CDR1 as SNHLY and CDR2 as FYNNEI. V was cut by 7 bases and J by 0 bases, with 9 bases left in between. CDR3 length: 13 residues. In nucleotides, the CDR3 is TGTGCCAGCAACCTCGACATGAACACTGAAGCTTTCTTT. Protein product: CASNLDMNTEAFF.

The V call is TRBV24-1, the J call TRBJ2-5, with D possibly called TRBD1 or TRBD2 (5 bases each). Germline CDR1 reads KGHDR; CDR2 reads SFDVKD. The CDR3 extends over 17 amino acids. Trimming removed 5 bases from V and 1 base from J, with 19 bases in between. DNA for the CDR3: TGTGCCACCAGTGTACCCCGGGACCAAGACGTCCAAGAGACCCAGTACTTC. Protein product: CATSVPRDQDVQETQYF.

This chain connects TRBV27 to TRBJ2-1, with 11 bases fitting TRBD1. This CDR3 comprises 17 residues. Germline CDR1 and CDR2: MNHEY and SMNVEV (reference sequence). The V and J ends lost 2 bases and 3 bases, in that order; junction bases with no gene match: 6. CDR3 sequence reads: CASSLAGTGGLYNEQFF. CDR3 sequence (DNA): TGTGCCAGCAGTTTAGCGGGGACAGGGGGGCTCTACAATGAGCAGTTCTTC.